Included here is one TCR beta chain sequence, with context. The antigen is unknown. At one end the junction does not follow the germline gene, possibly because of a read error. This sample is part of a study of cytomegalovirus exposure and HLA in healthy donors. General study points: Specific recognition of CMV antigens was confirmed in vitro for three chains (all CMV-associated). First-cohort TCR clusters tended to co-occur in the roughly 120 validation repertoires, a later analysis found. Reported performance of the classifier showed diagnosis of cytomegalovirus status with high specificity and sensitivity.

The assay was immunoSEQ multiplex PCR, and TCRdb's table has in-frame clones only and misses some. The sample contains some 270,000 clones, approximately 86% of which appear only once. Sequenced material: PBMCs. The clonotype comes from a woman between 18 and 29 years old in good health and CMV-seronegative.

CDR3 DNA: TGTGCCAGCCGACAGGGGGATTATCAGCTCCAGCATTTT. Protein: CASRQGDYQLQHF. The chain combines TRBV27 with TRBJ1-5; TRBD1 aligns across 9 bases. The CDR3 runs 13 residues. Germline loops: CDR1 MNHEY, CDR2 SMNVEV (reference sequence).